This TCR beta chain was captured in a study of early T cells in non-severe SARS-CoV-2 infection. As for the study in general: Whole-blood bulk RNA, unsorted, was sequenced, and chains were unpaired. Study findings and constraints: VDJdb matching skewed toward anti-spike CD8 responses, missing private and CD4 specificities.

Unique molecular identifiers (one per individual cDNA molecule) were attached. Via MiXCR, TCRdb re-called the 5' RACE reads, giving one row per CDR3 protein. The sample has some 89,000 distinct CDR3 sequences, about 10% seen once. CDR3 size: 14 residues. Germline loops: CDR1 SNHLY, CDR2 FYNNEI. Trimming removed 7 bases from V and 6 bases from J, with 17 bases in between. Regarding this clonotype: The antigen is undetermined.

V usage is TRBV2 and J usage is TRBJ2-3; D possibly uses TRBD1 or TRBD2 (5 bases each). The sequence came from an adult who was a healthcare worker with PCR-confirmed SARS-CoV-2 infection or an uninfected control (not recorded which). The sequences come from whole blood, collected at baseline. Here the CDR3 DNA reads TGTGCCAGCAACGATCGGGACCCCAGGGATACGCAGTATTTT. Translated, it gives CASNDRDPRDTQYF.